The 18 T cell receptor beta chains below all came from one sample that was sequenced in a study of blood T cell repertoires in COVID-19. Here immunoSEQ multiplex PCR was the method, and the copy in TCRdb shows in-frame clones only, minus some. The profile covers roughly 380,000 clones, with approximately 89% appearing a single time and 1% to 1.5% taken by the ten largest. The material sequenced was PBMCs or T cells enriched from blood (not recorded which). The receptors originated from a man aged 30-40 years who had recovered from COVID-19.

The V and J genes are TRBV2 and TRBJ1-1; 9 nucleotides line up with TRBD1. With V trimmed by 10 bases and J by 3 bases, 9 bases remained unmatched. Germline lookup yields CDR1 SNHLY and CDR2 FYNNEI. This CDR3 region has 14 residues. CDR3 sequence reads: CAIIPGTGYTEAFF. The CDR3 DNA reads TGTGCCATCATTCCGGGGACAGGGTACACTGAAGCTTTCTTT.

CDR3 sequence: CAWSPGGNEQFF. For the CDR3, the DNA is TGTGCCTGGAGTCCAGGGGGGAATGAGCAGTTCTTC. The J gene is TRBJ2-1, the V gene TRBV30; D might be TRBD1 (7 bases). V lost 2 bases and J 7 bases, leaving 9 bases between the germline ends. The CDR3 has 12 residues. Looked up from germline, CDR1 is GTSNPN and CDR2 is SVGIG (reference sequence).

The chain joins TRBV20-1 to TRBJ1-1, with TRBD1 as a possible D gene (6 bases). Trimming shortened V by 3 bases and J by 2 bases, and 13 bases separated the two germline ends. This CDR3 is built from 14 residues. The germline V gene encodes CDR1 DFQATT and CDR2 SNEGSKA (reference sequence). As DNA, the CDR3 is TGCAGTGCTAGTTCCGGGACAACTAACACTGAAGCTTTCTTT. It yields the protein CSASSGTTNTEAFF.

This sequence joins TRBV5-1 and TRBJ2-7, with TRBD2 identical over 13 bases. The junction had 8 bases not matched to a gene; V was cut back by 1 base and J by 7 bases. The CDR3 totals 16 residues. Germline values: CDR1 SGHRS, CDR2 YFSETQ. DNA for the CDR3: TGCGCCAGCAGCTTGCCCAGTATGGGACTAGCGGGAGAGCAGTACTTC. This translates into CASSLPSMGLAGEQYF.

The chain links TRBV5-5 to TRBJ1-5; D gene uncertain. V was shortened by 2 bases and J by 0 bases, with 9 bases between the two germline ends. The CDR3 totals 15 residues. Germline values: CDR1 SGHKS, CDR2 YYEKEE (reference sequence). CDR3 loop: CASSFGQYSNQPQHF. The CDR3 DNA reads TGTGCCAGCAGCTTTGGCCAATATAGCAATCAGCCCCAGCATTTT.

This chain joins TRBV5-1 and TRBJ2-7, with 10 nucleotides matching TRBD2. V lost 4 bases, J lost 0 bases, and 4 bases stayed unmatched. The germline V gene has CDR1 SGHRS and CDR2 YFSETQ. CDR3 size: 15 residues. The CDR3 loop is CASSQGTSDSYEQYF. The CDR3 DNA reads as TGCGCCAGCAGCCAGGGGACTAGCGACTCCTACGAGCAGTACTTC.

This chain connects TRBV7-8 to TRBJ1-3; unclear D gene. Per the germline V gene, CDR1 is SGHVS and CDR2 is FQNEAQ. This CDR3 spans 16 amino acids. Trimming took 5 bases from V and 1 from J, leaving 15 bases between them. Here the CDR3 reads CASSPQSEVSGNTIYF. Written as DNA, the CDR3 is TGTGCCAGCAGCCCCCAGTCGGAGGTGTCTGGAAACACCATATATTTT. The whole variable domain, remainder taken from reference TRBV7-8 and TRBJ1-3, is GAGVSQSPRYKVAKRGQDVALRCDPISGHVSLFWYQQALGQGPEFLTYFQNEAQLDKSGLPSDRFFAERPEGSVSTLKIQRTQQEDSAVYLCASSPQSEVSGNTIYFGEGSWLTVV.

V and J are TRBV18 and TRBJ1-5, with 12 bases aligning to TRBD1. The germline V gene has CDR1 KGHSH and CDR2 LQKENI. The CDR3 covers 15 residues. J lost 11 bases, V lost 1 base, and 6 bases had no gene match. CDR3 nucleotide sequence: TGTGCCAGCTCACCACGGGACAGGGGGCTCGAATCCCAGCATTTT. Encoded protein: CASSPRDRGLESQHF.

The chain employs TRBV13 and TRBJ2-6, with D tentatively TRBD1 (6 bases). This CDR3 has 16 residues. V was shortened by 7 bases and J by 2 bases, with 15 bases between the two germline ends. Per germline, CDR1 PRHDT and CDR2 FYEKMQ (reference sequence). The CDR3 DNA reads as TGTGCCAGCACGGAGCAGGGGCAGGCTGGGGCCAACGTCCTGACTTTC. This sequence encodes CASTEQGQAGANVLTF.

The chain couples TRBV10-3 to TRBJ1-3; D is unclear. CDR1 is ENHRY and CDR2 is SYGVKD in the germline V gene. The CDR3 has 17 residues. V lost 0 bases, J lost 8 bases, and 20 bases lay in between. Here the CDR3 reads CAISESQGWFKGDTIYF. The CDR3, as DNA: TGTGCCATCAGTGAGTCGCAAGGGTGGTTCAAGGGAGACACCATATATTTT.

The J gene is TRBJ1-4, the V gene TRBV7-8, with 7 bases that match TRBD1. CDR3 length: 15 residues. Per the germline V gene, CDR1 is SGHVS and CDR2 is FQNEAQ. V dropped 5 bases and J dropped 5; count of bases not matched to a gene: 8. The CDR3 spells CASSPGQALNEKLFF. In DNA, the CDR3 is TGTGCCAGCAGCCCCGGACAGGCCCTAAATGAAAAACTGTTTTTT.

The V and J genes are TRBV7-2 and TRBJ1-4; D is unresolved. The CDR3 runs to 16 residues. Between the trimmed V and J ends, which lost 3 bases and 3 bases, there was a span of 14 bases. From germline, CDR1 is SGHTA and CDR2 FQGNSA. CDR3 residues: CASSFYPGYPNEKLFF. The CDR3 coding sequence is TGTGCCAGCAGCTTCTATCCGGGATATCCTAATGAAAAACTGTTTTTT.

In its sample, this clone was seen a few times. Other nucleotide sequences in the sample specify the same CDR3. V and J are TRBV2 and TRBJ2-7, with D perhaps TRBD1 (5 bases). Trimming shortened V by 4 bases and J by 4 bases, and 8 bases separated the two germline ends. Germline CDR1 SNHLY, CDR2 FYNNEI. This CDR3 has 12 residues. The CDR3 nucleotides are TGTGCCAGCAGTGGCGACAGTTACGAGCAGTACTTC. Its translation is CASSGDSYEQYF.

The genes are TRBV7-2 and TRBJ1-5; 7 nucleotides line up with TRBD1. The CDR3 consists of 15 residues. Unmatched junction bases numbered 4, after V lost 1 base and J lost 4 bases. Germline CDR1 is SGHTA and CDR2 is FQGNSA. The CDR3 is CASSLVIQGNQPQHF. CDR3 sequence (DNA): TGTGCCAGCAGCTTAGTTATACAGGGGAATCAGCCCCAGCATTTT.

V is TRBV2 and J is TRBJ2-1; D possibly corresponds to TRBD1 (6 bases). CDR3 length: 13 amino acids. Trimming removed 7 bases from V and 5 bases from J, with 12 bases in between. Germline V gene sequence: CDR1 SNHLY, CDR2 FYNNEI. The CDR3 region is CASKMDRNNEQFF. DNA for the CDR3: TGTGCCAGCAAGATGGACAGAAACAATGAGCAGTTCTTC.

CDR3 region: CSASQAIEAFF. The CDR3, as DNA: TGCAGTGCTAGCCAGGCAATTGAAGCTTTCTTT. The rearrangement links TRBV20-1 to TRBJ1-1; the D is unclear. The germline V gene has CDR1 DFQATT and CDR2 SNEGSKA (reference sequence). The CDR3 consists of 11 residues. The ends were cut back, 3 bases at V and 7 bases at J, with 9 bases in the middle.

This clone appeared once. The chain combines TRBV19 with TRBJ1-5, with D perhaps matching TRBD1 (6 bases). The V gene lost 6 bases and the J gene lost 3 bases, with 9 bases spanning the gap. The CDR3 length is 13 residues. From germline, CDR1 is LNHDA and CDR2 SQIVND (reference sequence). The CDR3 DNA reads TGTGCCAGTAGCGGACAGCTCAATCAGCCCCAGCATTTT. Its protein product is CASSGQLNQPQHF. The variable domain in full, with the rest retrieved from reference TRBV19 and TRBJ1-5, is DGGITQSPKYLFRKEGQNVTLSCEQNLNHDAMYWYRQDPGQGLRLIYYSQIVNDFQKGDIAEGYSVSREKKESFPLTVTSAQKNPTAFYLCASSGQLNQPQHFGDGTRLSIL.

The chain uses TRBV19 and TRBJ1-2; D is ambiguous. Trimming removed 5 bases from V and 2 bases from J, with 6 bases in between. Germline-derived CDR1 and CDR2 are LNHDA and SQIVND (reference sequence). CDR3 length: 12 amino acids. This chain's CDR3 is CASSYSNYGYTF. The CDR3 nucleotides are TGTGCCAGTAGTTACAGCAACTATGGCTACACCTTC. Combining the CDR3 with reference TRBV19 and TRBJ1-2 gives the whole variable domain DGGITQSPKYLFRKEGQNVTLSCEQNLNHDAMYWYRQDPGQGLRLIYYSQIVNDFQKGDIAEGYSVSREKKESFPLTVTSAQKNPTAFYLCASSYSNYGYTFGSGTRLTVV.